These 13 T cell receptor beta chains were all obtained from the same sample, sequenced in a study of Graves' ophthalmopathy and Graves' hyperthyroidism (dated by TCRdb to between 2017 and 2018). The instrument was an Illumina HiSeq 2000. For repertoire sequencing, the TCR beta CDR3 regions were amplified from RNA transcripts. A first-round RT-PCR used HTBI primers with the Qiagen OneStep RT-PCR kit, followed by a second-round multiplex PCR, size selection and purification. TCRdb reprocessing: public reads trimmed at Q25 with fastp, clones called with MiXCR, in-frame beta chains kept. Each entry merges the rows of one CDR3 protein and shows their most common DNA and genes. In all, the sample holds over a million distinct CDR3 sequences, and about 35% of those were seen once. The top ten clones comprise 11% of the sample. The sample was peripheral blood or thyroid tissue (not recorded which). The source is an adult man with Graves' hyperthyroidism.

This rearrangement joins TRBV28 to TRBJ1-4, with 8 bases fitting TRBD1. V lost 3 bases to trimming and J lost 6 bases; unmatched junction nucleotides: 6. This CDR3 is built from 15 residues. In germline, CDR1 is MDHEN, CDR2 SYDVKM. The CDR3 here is CASSFVAGGHEKLFF. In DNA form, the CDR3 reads TGTGCCAGCAGTTTCGTTGCAGGGGGCCATGAAAAACTGTTTTTT.

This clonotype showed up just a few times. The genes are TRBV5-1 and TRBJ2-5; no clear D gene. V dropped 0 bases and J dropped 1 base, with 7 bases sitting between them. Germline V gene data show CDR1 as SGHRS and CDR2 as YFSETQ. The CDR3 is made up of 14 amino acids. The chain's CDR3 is CASSLGRSQETQYF. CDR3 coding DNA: TGCGCCAGCAGCTTGGGACGGTCCCAAGAGACCCAGTACTTC.

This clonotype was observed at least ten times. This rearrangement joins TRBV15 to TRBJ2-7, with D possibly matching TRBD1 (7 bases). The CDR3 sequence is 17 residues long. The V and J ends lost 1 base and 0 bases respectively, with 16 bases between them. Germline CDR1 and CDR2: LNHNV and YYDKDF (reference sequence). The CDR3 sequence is CATSRVRGQDYSYEQYF. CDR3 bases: TGTGCCACCAGCAGAGTCCGTGGACAGGACTACTCCTACGAGCAGTACTTC.

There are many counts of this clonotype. The CDR3 is CASSPNVAGEQYF. CDR3 coding DNA: TGTGCCAGCAGCCCTAACGTGGCGGGCGAGCAGTACTTC. The chain employs TRBV5-8 and TRBJ2-7; TRBD2 might be the D (5 bases). Germline V lookup: CDR1 SGHTS, CDR2 YDEGEE. This CDR3 has 13 amino acids. The ends were cut back, 4 bases at V and 6 bases at J, with 14 bases in the middle.

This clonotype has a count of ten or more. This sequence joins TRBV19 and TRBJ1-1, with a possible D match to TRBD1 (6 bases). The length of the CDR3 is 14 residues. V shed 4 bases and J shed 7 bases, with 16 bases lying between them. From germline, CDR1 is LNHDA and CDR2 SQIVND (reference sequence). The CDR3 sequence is CASSRDTRTGEAFF. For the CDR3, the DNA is TGTGCCAGTAGTAGGGACACCCGAACAGGTGAAGCTTTCTTT.

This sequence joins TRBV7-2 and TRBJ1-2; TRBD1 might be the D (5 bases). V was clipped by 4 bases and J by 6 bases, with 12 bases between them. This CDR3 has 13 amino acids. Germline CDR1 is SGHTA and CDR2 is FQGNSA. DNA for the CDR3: TGTGCCAGCAGCTACCTACAGGAGGATGGCTACACCTTC. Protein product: CASSYLQEDGYTF.

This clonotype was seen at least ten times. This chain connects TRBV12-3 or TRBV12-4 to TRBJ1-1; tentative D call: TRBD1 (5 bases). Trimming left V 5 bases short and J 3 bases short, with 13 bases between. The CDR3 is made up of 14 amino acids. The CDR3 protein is CASSLGGGYTEAFF. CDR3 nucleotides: TGTGCCAGCAGTCTGGGCGGGGGGTACACTGAAGCTTTCTTT.

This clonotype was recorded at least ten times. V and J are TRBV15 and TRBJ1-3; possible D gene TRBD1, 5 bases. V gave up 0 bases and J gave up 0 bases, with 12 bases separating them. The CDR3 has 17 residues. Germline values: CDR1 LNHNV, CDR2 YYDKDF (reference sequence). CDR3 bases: TGTGCCACCAGCAGAGATCATACAGGAAGCTCTGGAAACACCATATATTTT. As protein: CATSRDHTGSSGNTIYF.

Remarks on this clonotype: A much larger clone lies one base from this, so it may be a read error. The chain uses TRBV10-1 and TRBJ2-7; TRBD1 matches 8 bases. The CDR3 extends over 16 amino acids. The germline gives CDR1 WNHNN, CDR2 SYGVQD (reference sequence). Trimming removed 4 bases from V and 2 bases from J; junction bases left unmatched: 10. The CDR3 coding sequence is TGCGCCAGCAGTGGGGGCCCAGGACAGGGCACCTACGAGCAGTACTTC. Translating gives CASSGGPGQGTYEQYF.

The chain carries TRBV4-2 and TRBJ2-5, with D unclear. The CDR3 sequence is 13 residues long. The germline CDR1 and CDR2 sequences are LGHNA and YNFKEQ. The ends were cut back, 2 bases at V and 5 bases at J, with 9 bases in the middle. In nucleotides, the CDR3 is TGTGCCAGCAGCCAATACCTGCGGGAGACCCAGTACTTC. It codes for CASSQYLRETQYF.

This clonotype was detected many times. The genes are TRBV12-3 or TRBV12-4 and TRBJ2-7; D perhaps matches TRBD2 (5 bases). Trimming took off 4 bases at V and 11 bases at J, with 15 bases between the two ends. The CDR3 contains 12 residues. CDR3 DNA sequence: TGTGCCAGCAGTTCAAGCCCGGCGGGCAAGTACTTC. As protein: CASSSSPAGKYF.

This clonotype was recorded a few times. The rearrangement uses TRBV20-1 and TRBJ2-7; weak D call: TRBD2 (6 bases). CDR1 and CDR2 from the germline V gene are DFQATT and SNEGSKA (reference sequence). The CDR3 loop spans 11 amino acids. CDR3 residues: CSGKWGDEQYF. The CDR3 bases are TGCAGCGGGAAGTGGGGGGACGAGCAGTACTTC.

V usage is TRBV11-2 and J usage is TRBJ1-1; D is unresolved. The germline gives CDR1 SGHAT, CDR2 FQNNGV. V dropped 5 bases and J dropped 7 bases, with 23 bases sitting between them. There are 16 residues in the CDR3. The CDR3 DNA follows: TGTGCCAGCAGCACCAACCGGGGAGTGGGTGTGGATGAAGCTTTCTTT. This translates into CASSTNRGVGVDEAFF.